Sequencing of this T cell receptor (beta chain) was carried out in a study of T cell responses to AZD1222 COVID-19 vaccine. Sequencing was performed with immunoSEQ multiplex PCR; in TCRdb, only in-frame clones are kept and a portion is missing. The data contain approximately 43,000 clones, about 91% of them singletons. A note on this clone: Its matching antigen is unknown.

Study results and limitations: Repertoire collection took place solely once the T cell response had peaked. The span of vaccine-associated CD4 TCRs extended across spike, with dominance at 160-218 and 743-854.

The CDR3 sequence is 15 residues long. Germline assignment: CDR1 LGHDT and CDR2 YNNKEL (reference sequence). Trimming cost V 4 bases and J 3 bases, with 12 bases left between them. This sample comprised peripheral blood, obtained 28 days after the second AZD1222 dose. V and J are TRBV3-1 (or the pseudogene TRBV3-2) and TRBJ1-4; D is ambiguous. The clonotype originates from an adult who received the AZD1222 COVID-19 vaccine. DNA for the CDR3: TGTGCCAGCAGCCTCACCGGGTCATCTAATGAAAAACTGTTTTTT. The encoded protein is CASSLTGSSNEKLFF.